This record concerns one TCR beta chain sequence. The source of the sample is a study of blood T cell repertoires in COVID-19. The table came from immunoSEQ multiplex PCR; TCRdb's copy has only in-frame clones and leaves some out. The table records around 300,000 clones, about nine tenths of them present only once. The origin of this receptor is a woman in her thirties with active or convalescent COVID-19. Sequenced sample: peripheral blood.

CDR3 region: CSVGQDSNQPQHF. DNA for the CDR3: TGCAGCGTTGGTCAGGATAGCAATCAGCCCCAGCATTTT. The rearrangement links TRBV29-1 to TRBJ1-5; D ambiguous. The CDR3 runs 13 residues. CDR1 is SQVTM and CDR2 is ANQGSEA in the germline V gene. V was clipped by 4 bases and J by 0 bases, with 7 bases between them. Full variable domain (outside the CDR3, taken from reference TRBV29-1 and TRBJ1-5): SAVISQKPSRDICQRGTSLTIQCQVDSQVTMMFWYRQQPGQSLTLIATANQGSEATYESGFVIDKFPISRPNLTFSTLTVSNMSPEDSSIYLCSVGQDSNQPQHFGDGTRLSIL.